This T cell receptor (beta chain) was captured in a study of molecular identifiers for immune sequencing clone quantification. This clonotype was detected ten times or more. The length of the CDR3 is 13 residues. Trimming took off 5 bases at V and 6 bases at J, with 11 bases between the two ends. Germline-derived CDR1 and CDR2 are MDHEN and SYDVKM. Making the bulk TCR libraries relied on previously described methods and listed TCR primers. TCRdb re-called the PCR reads through MiXCR, storing one row per CDR3 protein. The data contain around 470,000 distinct CDR3 sequences, about a fifth of them singletons.

The chain is built from TRBV28 and TRBJ1-5; no reliable D call. This TCR was recovered from a human donor in good health. Some libraries in this study had Jurkat cell RNA spiked in. Specimen: naive CD8+ T cells from blood, with Jurkat cell RNA spiked in. Regarding subset: FACS-sorted CD8+CD4-CCR7+CD45RA+ naive T cells. The CDR3 spells CASSIPLSQPQHF. CDR3 DNA: TGTGCCAGCAGTATCCCCTTGAGTCAGCCCCAGCATTTT.